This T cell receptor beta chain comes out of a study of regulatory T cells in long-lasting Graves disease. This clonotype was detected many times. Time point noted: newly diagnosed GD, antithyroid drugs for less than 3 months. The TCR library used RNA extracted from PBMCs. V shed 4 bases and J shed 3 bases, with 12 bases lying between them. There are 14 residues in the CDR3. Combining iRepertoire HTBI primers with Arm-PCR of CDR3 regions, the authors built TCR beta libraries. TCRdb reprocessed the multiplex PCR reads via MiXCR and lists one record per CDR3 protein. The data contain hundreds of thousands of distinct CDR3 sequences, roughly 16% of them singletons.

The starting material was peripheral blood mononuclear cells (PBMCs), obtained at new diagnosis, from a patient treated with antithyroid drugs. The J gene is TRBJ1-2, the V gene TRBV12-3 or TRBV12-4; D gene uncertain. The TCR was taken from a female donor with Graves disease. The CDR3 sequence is CASSSGRRHYGYTF. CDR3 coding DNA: TGTGCCAGCAGTTCCGGGAGGCGGCACTATGGCTACACCTTC.